This T cell receptor beta chain appears in the sequencing data of a study of sequential checkpoint blockade in melanoma. Background on the study: After nivolumab or ipilimumab alone, about 22 patients had week-13 rebiopsies.

With respect to this clone: Its antigen is still unknown.

Treatment given: randomized to nivolumab then ipilimumab (arm A) or the reverse (arm B). DNA-damaging chemotherapy had not been given to any patient beforehand. Assay used: immunoSEQ multiplex PCR; TCRdb lists only in-frame clones, some missing. The sample lists around 4,000 clones; roughly 20% were seen once. The study, taken as a whole, reports: Patients with week-13 increases in T-cell fraction and clonality benefited about 30 times more often.

The V gene's germline CDR1 is SQVTM and CDR2 ANQGSEA. The CDR3 contains 14 residues. Trimming cost V 2 bases and J 7 bases; bases outside gene matches: 8. This sequence was found in a human donor with melanoma. The rearrangement links TRBV29-1 to TRBJ1-2; 9 nucleotides align to TRBD1. Here the sequenced sample was tumor tissue (inferred from file names), taken from a patient given nivolumab and ipilimumab in sequence. The CDR3 DNA reads TGCAGCGTTGAAACGGGGACAGGGATTAGTGGCTACACCTTC. This translates into CSVETGTGISGYTF.